This T cell receptor (beta chain) was sequenced during a study of graft-versus-host responses after intestinal transplantation. On the study more broadly: All recipients were given anti-thymocyte globulin induction, and tacrolimus and steroids were then administered for roughly three years. Findings and caveats of the study: The marrow of recipients harbored GvH clones, and ileum or blood showed some of them first.

CDR3 size: 15 residues. The data were produced by immunoSEQ multiplex PCR, yet TCRdb's version contains in-frame clones alone and is incomplete. The data show about 130,000 clones, approximately 90% seen once. As to this clone: As yet, its antigen is unknown.

The chain uses TRBV21-1 and TRBJ2-5. TRBV21-1 is given as a pseudogene. The sequence derives from a human donor who received an intestinal transplant. Sequenced here: unstimulated CD4+ T cells sorted from spleen or lymph node cells, sampled before intestinal transplant. CDR3 residues: CASSKASGVQETQYF. The DNA of the CDR3 is TGTGCCAGCAGCAAAGCTTCAGGAGTCCAAGAGACCCAGTACTTC.